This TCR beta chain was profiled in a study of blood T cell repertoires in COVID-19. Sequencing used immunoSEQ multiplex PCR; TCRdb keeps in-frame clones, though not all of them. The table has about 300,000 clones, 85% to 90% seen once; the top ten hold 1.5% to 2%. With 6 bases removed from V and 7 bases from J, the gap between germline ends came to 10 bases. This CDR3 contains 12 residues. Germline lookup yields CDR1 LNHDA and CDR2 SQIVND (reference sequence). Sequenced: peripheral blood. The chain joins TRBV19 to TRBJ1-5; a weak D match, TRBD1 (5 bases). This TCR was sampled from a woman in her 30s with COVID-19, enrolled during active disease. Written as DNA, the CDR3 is TGTGCCAGTAGGCAGGGTGGACAGCCCCAGCATTTT. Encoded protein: CASRQGGQPQHF.